A selection of T cell receptor beta chains follows, all from one sample in a study of high-grade serous ovarian cancer treatment subgroups. The method was immunoSEQ multiplex PCR; TCRdb's version includes in-frame clones alone and lacks a portion of them. The table shows thousands of clones, with around 78% occurring only once. Sequenced sample: tumor tissue. Receptor source: a human donor with high-grade serous ovarian cancer. CDR3s include the opening cysteine and the closing phenylalanine or tryptophan. D genes are given only for firm matches. Clone size, where shown, is once, few, many, or a class for clones that have expanded.

J gene	V gene	D gene	clone size	CDR3 protein	CDR3 DNA
TRBJ1-1	TRBV7-2	NA	NA	CASSLRAGQGAEAFF	TGTGCCAGCAGCTTAAGGGCTGGGCAGGGCGCTGAAGCTTTCTTT
TRBJ1-1	TRBV7-9	NA	medium-sized	CASSPGQTGDTEAFF	TGTGCCAGCAGCCCAGGACAGACCGGGGACACTGAAGCTTTCTTT
TRBJ2-5	TRBV28	TRBD1	NA	CASSPFQDRGETQYF	TGTGCCAGCAGTCCATTCCAGGACAGGGGGGAGACCCAGTACTTC
TRBJ2-1	TRBV5-1	NA	NA	CASSFVTSPVTYNEQFF	TGCGCCAGCAGCTTTGTCACATCGCCCGTCACCTACAATGAGCAGTTCTTC
TRBJ2-1	TRBV6-5	TRBD2	NA	CASSVLAGGYNEQFF	TGTGCCAGCAGTGTACTAGCGGGGGGGTACAATGAGCAGTTCTTC
TRBJ2-2	TRBV6-1	TRBD1	NA	CASRGRDRDTGELFF	TGTGCCAGCAGAGGCCGGGACAGGGATACCGGGGAGCTGTTTTTT
TRBJ2-2	TRBV7-8	NA	large	CASSLVDTGELFF	TGTGCCAGCAGCTTAGTGGACACCGGGGAGCTGTTTTTT
TRBJ2-1	TRBV9	NA	NA	CASSRGRLNNEQFF	TGTGCCAGCAGTAGGGGGAGACTTAACAATGAGCAGTTCTTC
TRBJ2-1	TRBV11-2	NA	NA	CASSLDLGTTSREQFF	TGTGCCAGCAGCTTAGATCTGGGAACGACGTCGCGTGAGCAGTTCTTC
TRBJ2-1	TRBV7-9	NA	NA	CASSLGGGPFF	TGTGCCAGCAGCTTAGGAGGGGGTCCGTTCTTC
TRBJ1-5	TRBV19	NA	NA	CASSPAWQPQHF	TGTGCCAGTAGTCCTGCTTGGCAGCCCCAGCATTTT
TRBJ2-1	TRBV7-9	NA	NA	CASSPIFNEQFF	TGTGCCAGCAGCCCGATCTTCAATGAGCAGTTCTTC
TRBJ1-5	TRBV27	NA	NA	CASSPTKGSPQHF	TGTGCCAGCAGTCCTACTAAGGGGTCACCCCAGCATTTT
TRBJ1-3	TRBV19	NA	NA	CASSIGDSSGNTIYF	TGTGCCAGTAGTATCGGCGACAGCTCTGGAAACACCATATATTTT
TRBJ2-2	TRBV19	TRBD2	NA	CASIQAGANGELFF	TGTGCCAGTATCCAAGCGGGAGCGAACGGGGAGCTGTTTTTT
TRBJ1-1	TRBV10-3	NA	NA	CAISEGQANTEAFF	TGTGCCATCAGTGAGGGGCAGGCGAACACTGAAGCTTTCTTT
TRBJ1-1	TRBV6-5	TRBD1	NA	CASSYGTENTEAFF	TGTGCCAGCAGTTACGGGACAGAGAACACTGAAGCTTTCTTT
TRBJ1-6	TRBV6-5	TRBD1	NA	CASNKDRGSRPLHF	TGTGCCAGCAATAAAGACAGGGGGAGTAGACCCCTCCACTTT
TRBJ1-2	TRBV2	NA	NA	CASSEQDLSYTF	TGTGCCAGCAGTGAACAGGATTTGAGCTACACCTTC
TRBJ1-5	TRBV9	NA	few	CASSVGGTAGQPQHF	TGTGCCAGCAGCGTAGGCGGGACCGCCGGCCAGCCCCAGCATTTT
TRBJ1-2	TRBV4-2	NA	few	CASSQDTDRYGYTF	TGTGCCAGCAGCCAAGATACTGACCGCTATGGCTACACCTTC
TRBJ2-5	TRBV7-9	NA	few	CASSSATETQYF	TGTGCCAGCAGCTCTGCCACGGAGACCCAGTACTTC
TRBJ1-2	TRBV27	NA	NA	CAKIDPDRATIGYTF	TGTGCCAAAATCGACCCCGACCGCGCCACTATCGGCTACACCTTC
TRBJ1-3	TRBV14	NA	NA	CASSLNRNTIYF	TGTGCCAGCAGCCTCAACAGGAACACCATATATTTT
TRBJ2-5	TRBV29-1	TRBD2	NA	CSVELGGETQYF	TGCAGCGTTGAACTGGGAGGGGAGACCCAGTACTTC
TRBJ1-5	TRBV30	TRBD1	NA	CAWSRQGSQPQHF	TGTGCCTGGAGTCGACAGGGGAGTCAGCCCCAGCATTTT
TRBJ2-7	TRBV30	TRBD1	NA	CAWSGAGGIYEQYF	TGTGCCTGGAGCGGGGCAGGGGGCATTTACGAGCAGTACTTC
TRBJ1-1	TRBV28	TRBD1	NA	CASSSGQVLNTEAFF	TGTGCCAGCAGTTCAGGACAGGTACTTAACACTGAAGCTTTCTTT
TRBJ2-4	TRBV21-1	NA	NA	CASSKIHGTDGPKNIQYF	TGTGCCAGCAGCAAAATACACGGGACCGATGGGCCCAAAAACATTCAGTACTTC
TRBJ2-2	TRBV7-6	TRBD2	NA	CASSLAAGAGGGPHTGELFF	TGTGCCAGCAGCTTAGCGGCTGGAGCGGGAGGGGGTCCTCACACCGGGGAGCTGTTTTTT
TRBJ1-2	TRBV5-4	NA	NA	CASSLDSWDGQRGAYGYTF	TGTGCCAGCAGCTTGGACTCTTGGGACGGGCAACGAGGGGCTTATGGCTACACCTTC
TRBJ1-5	TRBV28	NA	NA	CASSRVRAGRPQHF	TGTGCCAGCAGTAGGGTAAGGGCAGGGCGGCCCCAGCATTTT
TRBJ2-1	TRBV5-6	NA	NA	CASSTHNEQFF	TGTGCCAGCAGCACACACAATGAGCAGTTCTTC
TRBJ1-2	TRBV6-1	TRBD1	NA	CASSTIDRVHGYTF	TGTGCCAGCAGCACCATCGACAGGGTCCATGGCTACACCTTC
TRBJ2-3	TRBV6-4	TRBD1	NA	CASSVSGTGGVGDTQYF	TGTGCCAGCAGTGTCTCCGGGACAGGGGGTGTAGGAGATACGCAGTATTTT
TRBJ1-5	TRBV21-1	NA	NA	CASSKWYLNGNQPQHF	TGTGCCAGCAGCAAATGGTACCTTAATGGAAATCAGCCCCAGCATTTT
TRBJ2-7	TRBV5-4	TRBD1	NA	CASSVGPGTGGTYEQYF	TGTGCCAGCAGTGTTGGGCCCGGGACAGGGGGCACCTACGAGCAGTACTTC
TRBJ2-7	TRBV6-5	NA	NA	CASSYGTNYEQYF	TGTGCCAGCAGTTACGGGACCAACTACGAGCAGTACTTC
TRBJ1-1	TRBV7-9	NA	NA	CASSSEPRNTEAFF	TGTGCCAGCAGCTCGGAACCACGGAACACTGAAGCTTTCTTT
TRBJ2-3	TRBV19	NA	NA	CASSIHAGRTNTQYF	TGTGCCAGTAGTATTCACGCAGGGCGGACAAATACGCAGTATTTT
TRBJ2-2	TRBV4-1	TRBD2	NA	CASSQDPRGGMGELFF	TGCGCCAGCAGCCAAGATCCCCGGGGGGGGATGGGGGAGCTGTTTTTT
TRBJ2-7	TRBV6-1	NA	NA	CASRGVGGPAGEQYF	TGTGCCAGCAGGGGAGTGGGGGGGCCGGCGGGTGAGCAGTACTTC
TRBJ1-5	TRBV30	NA	medium-sized	CAWGGQGALGQPQHF	TGTGCCTGGGGAGGACAAGGGGCATTGGGTCAGCCCCAGCATTTT
TRBJ1-4	TRBV28	TRBD1	NA	CASSFLGTGKKEKLFF	TGTGCCAGCAGTTTCCTCGGGACAGGGAAAAAGGAAAAACTGTTTTTT
TRBJ1-1	TRBV7-9	NA	NA	CATRSMNTEAFF	TGTGCCACCCGCAGCATGAACACTGAAGCTTTCTTT
TRBJ2-5	TRBV25-1	NA	NA	CASSETGLWGKETQYF	TGTGCCAGCAGTGAGACAGGATTATGGGGGAAAGAGACCCAGTACTTC
TRBJ2-2	TRBV5-1	NA	NA	CASSLEILGTGELFF	TGCGCCAGCAGCTTGGAGATCTTGGGCACCGGGGAGCTGTTTTTT
TRBJ1-2	TRBV27	TRBD1	once	CASSFLGQGVGGYTF	TGTGCCAGCAGTTTTTTAGGACAGGGGGTCGGTGGCTACACCTTC